The rows below give T cell receptor beta chains drawn from one sample of a study of blood T cell repertoires in COVID-19. Profiling relied on immunoSEQ multiplex PCR, and the TCRdb table lists in-frame clones only, not all of them. The sample yields around 270,000 clones, 80% to 90% seen once. The specimen was PBMCs or T cells enriched from blood (not recorded which). Receptors originate from a woman aged 35 to 49 who had been exposed to COVID-19. CDR3s include the opening cysteine and the closing phenylalanine or tryptophan. D genes are given only for firm matches. The size of a clone is reported for some rows only, either as once, few or many, or as a class for expanded clones.

d_call j_call v_call cdr3_length clone_size cdr3_nt cdr3_aa
. TRBJ2-7 TRBV3-1/TRBV3-2 12 . TGTGCCAGCAGCCAACCCGGACAAGGGCAGTACTTC CASSQPGQGQYF
. TRBJ1-4 TRBV7-8 14 . TGTGCCAGCAGCTTAGCAGGACAAAGGGAAAAACTGTTTTTT CASSLAGQREKLFF
. TRBJ1-1 TRBV10-3 13 . TGTGCCATCAGTGAGGGCAGGAACACTGAAGCTTTCTTT CAISEGRNTEAFF
. TRBJ1-2 TRBV29-1 13 . TGCAGCGTTGAACTCCTACCAGGGGATGGCTACACCTTC CSVELLPGDGYTF
TRBD2 TRBJ2-1 TRBV4-3 14 . TGCGCCAGCAGCCAACTTGGGAGGGTGAGTGAGCAGTTCTTC CASSQLGRVSEQFF
. TRBJ2-5 TRBV6-2/TRBV6-3 12 . TGTGCCAGCAGCCGGGCTGGGGCGACCCAGTACTTC CASSRAGATQYF
. TRBJ1-2 TRBV6-1 13 . TGTGCCAGCAGTGAGACAGCCTTCTTAGGCTACACCTTC CASSETAFLGYTF
. TRBJ1-2 TRBV29-1 12 . TGCAGCGTTAGAGAGGAGAACTATGGCTACACCTTC CSVREENYGYTF
. TRBJ1-4 TRBV5-4 16 . TGTGCCAGCAGCTTGGTACATGCAGGAACTAATGAAAAACTGTTTTTT CASSLVHAGTNEKLFF
TRBD1 TRBJ2-3 TRBV28 15 . TGTGCCAGCAGTTCCCCCGGACAGGGAACAGATACGCAGTATTTT CASSSPGQGTDTQYF
TRBD1 TRBJ2-3 TRBV24-1 13 . TGTGCCACCAGCCAGGGGGCTATAGATACGCAGTATTTT CATSQGAIDTQYF
TRBD2 TRBJ2-2 TRBV27 16 . TGTGCCAGCAGTTTTTCGGGACTAGCGAACACCGGGGAGCTGTTTTTT CASSFSGLANTGELFF
TRBD1 TRBJ1-6 TRBV10-1 14 . TGCGCCAGCAGTGATGGGACAGGGTTTTCACCCCTCCACTTT CASSDGTGFSPLHF
. TRBJ1-4 TRBV2 14 . TGTGCCAGCAGTGACTTGGGGCGCGGTGAAAAACTGTTTTTT CASSDLGRGEKLFF
TRBD1 TRBJ2-5 TRBV7-9 15 . TGTGCCAGCAGTCCCGGGACAGGAGGGTTCGGGACCCAGTACTTC CASSPGTGGFGTQYF
. TRBJ1-1 TRBV28 16 once TGTGCCAGCAGTTCCCCCGTGCGGCCCATGGGTACTGAAGCTTTCTTT CASSSPVRPMGTEAFF
. TRBJ1-1 TRBV27 14 . TGTGCCAGCAGTCACAGGGTGAGGAACGCTGAAGCTTTCTTT CASSHRVRNAEAFF
. TRBJ2-1 TRBV5-1 18 once TGTGCCAGCAGCTTGGATCCCCTCACAGGCAGCTCCTACAATGAGCAGTTCTTC CASSLDPLTGSSYNEQFF
. TRBJ1-5 TRBV7-9 16 . TGTGCCAGCAGCTCCACAGGGAGTACCCCATATCAGCCCCAGCATTTT CASSSTGSTPYQPQHF
TRBD1 TRBJ1-2 TRBV19 17 once TGTGCCAGTAGTATTGCAGGCACAGGACAGGCTAACTATGGCTACACCTTC CASSIAGTGQANYGYTF